This TCR beta chain was obtained from a study of glioma-infiltrating T cells. The iRepertoire nested amplicon-rescue multiplex PCR amplified TCR alpha and beta CDR3s from RNA. One-step reverse transcription and amplification started from around 100-400 ng of tissue mRNA or PBMC total RNA. TCRdb re-analysed the multiplex PCR reads in MiXCR, keeping a single row per CDR3 protein. The sample consists of approximately 110,000 distinct CDR3 sequences, less than 30% of them appearing once. From germline, CDR1 is SGHTA and CDR2 FQGNSA. Between the trimmed V and J ends, which lost 4 bases and 6 bases, there was a span of 18 bases. The CDR3 is made up of 15 amino acids. The count of this clonotype is one. Its antigen is still unknown. A clone one base away is much larger, so this may be a read error. As the CDR3 is not closed by the conserved phenylalanine or tryptophan, this likely results from a read error.

Study results and caveats: Tissue-blood divergence was below expectation in non-neoplastic patients, above in gliomas. Only very few CDR3 sequences appeared in both tissue and blood.

The sequence was obtained from a human donor with low-grade glioma or glioblastoma, undergoing nonglioma brain surgery, or in good health (not recorded which). The J gene is TRBJ2-5, the V gene TRBV7-2; possibly TRBD2 for D (5 bases). The sequencing sample was made of glioma tissue, nonneoplastic brain tissue, or PBMCs (not recorded which). The CDR3 sequence: CASSSQEGASQTQYL. In DNA form, the CDR3 reads TGTGCCAGCAGCTCCCAAGAGGGCGCAAGTCAGACCCAGTACCTC.